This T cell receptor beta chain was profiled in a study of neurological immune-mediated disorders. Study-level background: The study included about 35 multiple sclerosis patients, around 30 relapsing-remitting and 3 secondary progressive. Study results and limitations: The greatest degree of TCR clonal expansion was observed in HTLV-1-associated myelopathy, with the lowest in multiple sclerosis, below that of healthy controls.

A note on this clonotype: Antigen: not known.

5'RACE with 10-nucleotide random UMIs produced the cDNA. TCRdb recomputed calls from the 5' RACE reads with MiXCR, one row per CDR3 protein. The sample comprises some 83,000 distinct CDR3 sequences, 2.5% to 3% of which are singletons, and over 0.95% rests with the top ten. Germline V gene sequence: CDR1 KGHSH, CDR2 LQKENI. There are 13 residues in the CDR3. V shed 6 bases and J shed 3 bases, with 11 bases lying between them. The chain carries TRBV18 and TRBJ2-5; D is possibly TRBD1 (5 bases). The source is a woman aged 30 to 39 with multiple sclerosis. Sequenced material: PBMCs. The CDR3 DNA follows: TGTGCCAGCTCCAGGGAACAGAAAGAGACCCAGTACTTC. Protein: CASSREQKETQYF.